A selection of T cell receptor beta chains follows, all from one sample in a study of blood T cells in healthy people across ages. TCRdb used MiXCR to reprocess the 5' RACE reads, holding one entry per CDR3 protein. The data show about 1.1 million distinct CDR3 sequences, 35% to 40% seen once. Specimen: blood. The receptors were sampled from a man between 18 and 35 years old in good health. Each CDR3 is given without its conserved first and last residue. D genes are given only for firm matches.

>TRBD2|TRBJ2-1|TRBV9
ASSHGTSGSYNEQF
>TRBD2|TRBJ2-3|TRBV3-1
ASRGLVTDTQY
>TRBD1|TRBJ2-7|TRBV7-9
ASSSAVRTGNYEQY
>.|TRBJ2-3|TRBV24-1
ATSEGTATDTQY
>.|TRBJ1-2|TRBV29-1
SVGGEDYGYT
>.|.|TRBV21-1
ASSKEGPSGFKLYEQY
>.|TRBJ2-2|TRBV6-2/TRBV6-3
ASTDEGETGELF
>.|TRBJ2-1|TRBV7-6
ASSLVRINEQF
>.|TRBJ2-3|TRBV7-2
ASSPRANTDTQY
>.|TRBJ1-2|TRBV28
ASSPASTATNYGYT
>.|TRBJ2-1|TRBV6-2/TRBV6-3
ASSSPQRFYNEQF
>.|TRBJ2-1|TRBV29-1
SVPPQNNEQF
>TRBD2|TRBJ2-3|TRBV6-6
ASSYPTRGGNTDTQY
>.|TRBJ2-1|TRBV19
ASSIVGGLIYNEQF
>.|TRBJ1-6|TRBV27
ASSLGWSNSPLH
>.|TRBJ2-1|TRBV5-1
ASSSGAGDERF
>TRBD1|TRBJ2-2|TRBV3-1
ASSPDRGNTGELF
>.|TRBJ2-1|TRBV12-3/TRBV12-4
ASSLLGDSYNEQF
>.|TRBJ1-1|TRBV4-1
ASSLQAMNTEAF
>TRBD1|TRBJ2-4|TRBV9
ASSTGDRKNIQY
>.|TRBJ2-6|TRBV7-2
ASSPGTASVLT
>.|TRBJ1-2|TRBV25-1
ASSPSGKYYGYT
>.|TRBJ2-3|TRBV7-8
ASSFTRTSTDTQY
>TRBD1|.|TRBV7-2
ASSTGTGEEKLF
>.|TRBJ1-1|TRBV25-1
ASSELQAF
>.|TRBJ1-1|TRBV18
ASSPPVALDEAF
>.|TRBJ2-2|TRBV29-1
SVSVERAGTGELF
>TRBD1|TRBJ1-2|TRBV6-2/TRBV6-3
ASSPRGQGPLNYGYT
>.|TRBJ2-7|TRBV30
AWKVGGNEQY
>TRBD2|.|TRBV7-3
ASSAGTSGIYEQY
>.|TRBJ2-7|TRBV24-1
ATGPLRGSYEQY
>TRBD1|TRBJ1-2|TRBV9
ASSADPWTGGNGYT
>.|TRBJ2-7|TRBV12-3/TRBV12-4
ASSLEVDPYNEQY
>.|TRBJ2-5|TRBV6-1
ASSVNPSRETQY
>.|TRBJ1-1|TRBV2
ASSESGRLAEAF
>.|TRBJ1-1|TRBV7-2
ASSPDIPRGGTRNTEAF
>.|TRBJ1-2|TRBV29-1
SVHGSNYGYT
>.|TRBJ2-7|TRBV3-1
ASSQEGRYYYNEQY
>.|TRBJ2-5|TRBV12-3/TRBV12-4
ASSPKGPLGETQY
>.|TRBJ2-7|TRBV4-3
ASSQDLGLGYEQY
>.|TRBJ1-1|TRBV20-1
SAYLSQAGEAF
>TRBD2|.|TRBV5-1
ASTVGLARETQY
>TRBD1|TRBJ2-1|TRBV4-1
ASSQRQGGGNEQF